This TCR beta chain came from a study of blood T cell repertoires in COVID-19 (TCRdb year 2020). The study in broad terms: The collaborator samples originated in the United States, Italy and Spain and spanned the acute and convalescent phases of COVID-19. The prospective study material was composed of cDNA or gDNA derived from T cells, B-cell-depleted T cells, or PBMCs. Subjects who had been exposed to COVID-19, were actively infected with it, or had recovered from it provided the deeply sampled blood TCRbeta repertoires that made up the dataset. The repertoires were released in a freely available public database meant as a resource for research on the immune response to SARS-CoV-2. Samples came from the ongoing ImmuneRACE study (first 160 participants) plus 1,254 subjects from 6 global collaborators. Nearly every sample came with metadata listing a de-identified subject ID, COVID-19 status, age in years and sex. Where available, HLA class I and class II types were obtained from metadata supplied by the sample provider rather than from assay-based typing. The paper as a whole reports these results and caveats: How much clinical and demographic metadata was included differed by source and by participant, and the metadata was provided uncurated.

Whole blood was collected in K2EDTA tubes by collaborating institutions according to the institutions' own protocols. For TCRbeta analysis, collaborator samples were shipped as frozen whole blood, as isolated PBMCs, or as DNA extracted from either sample type. CDR1 and CDR2 (LGHNA, YNFKEQ) derive from the germline V gene. The CDR3 measures 13 amino acids from cysteine to phenylalanine. Kept here is only the CDR3 DNA, which spans 39 bases and is read in frame from base 1. V is reduced by 4 bases and J by 11 bases, leaving a spacing of 15 bases between them. TCRbeta CDR3 regions were amplified from genomic DNA using the immunoSEQ Assay, a bias-controlled multiplex PCR. The authors processed their data as follows. Within the assay, amplification of reference gene primers was used to estimate how many nucleated cells each sample contained. To quantify the absolute abundance of each unique TCRbeta CDR3 rearrangement, sequence reads were collapsed and filtered. Productive Simpson clonality was computed per sample as the square root of Simpson's diversity index over productive rearrangements. The immuneACCESS repertoire file appears here via TCRdb, limited to in-frame rearrangements. These files lack a portion of the clones; in checked studies, under half of the deficit traces to unresolved V genes, and the cause of the others is not known. The V and J calls and clone size are taken from that table; D and trimming were inferred from the DNA. The sample table shows roughly 50,000 clones, and 70% to 80% are seen once. About 3.5% of the sample belongs to the ten largest clones.

This clone has only a few counts. What this receptor recognizes is not known. No base quality values were provided; no much bigger clone lies one nucleotide off. This TCR was recovered from a man aged 60-69 years with acute or convalescent COVID-19. Sequencing was carried out using peripheral blood. The rearrangement combines TRBV4-2 with TRBJ1-5; TRBD1 is a possible D gene, resting on 5 matching bases. The CDR3 region reads CASSPDLRGSQHF. The DNA sequence reads TGTGCCAGCAGCCCGGACCTACGGGGGTCCCAGCATTTT.